This T cell receptor beta chain came from a study of human T cells and chemical hapten exposure. Study-level background: Read at 6 days, the patch tests placed 0.01% DPC on the upper back. Notes on the study in general: Counts of expanded TCRs at PT1 were positively correlated with patch test score.

MiXCR was run by TCRdb on the RACE reads, yielding one entry per CDR3 protein. This sample yields more than 150,000 distinct CDR3 sequences, of which under 30% are seen a single time; 2% to 2.5% belongs to the top ten. The table lists this clonotype with a few counts. Its antigen is undetermined. Regarding time point: patch test 3, about 24 weeks after DPC sensitization. Treatment meaning: therapeutic diphenylcyclopropenone sensitization with weekly scalp DPC. Germline V CDR1 and CDR2: MNHEY, SVGAGI. The CDR3 runs to 14 residues. V lost 6 bases and J lost 4; bases outside the gene matches: 7. The V and J genes are TRBV6-5 and TRBJ2-5; TRBD1 matches at 8 bases. Here the sequenced sample was whole blood, taken in connection with sensitization to the hapten diphenylcyclopropenone (DPC). The TCR originated in a middle-aged woman with alopecia areata. Some clones in this sample may be carry-over from other donors' samples. CDR3 in DNA: TGTGCCAGCAGCCAACAGGGGGGTGGAGAGACCCAGTACTTC. Translated, it gives CASSQQGGGETQYF.